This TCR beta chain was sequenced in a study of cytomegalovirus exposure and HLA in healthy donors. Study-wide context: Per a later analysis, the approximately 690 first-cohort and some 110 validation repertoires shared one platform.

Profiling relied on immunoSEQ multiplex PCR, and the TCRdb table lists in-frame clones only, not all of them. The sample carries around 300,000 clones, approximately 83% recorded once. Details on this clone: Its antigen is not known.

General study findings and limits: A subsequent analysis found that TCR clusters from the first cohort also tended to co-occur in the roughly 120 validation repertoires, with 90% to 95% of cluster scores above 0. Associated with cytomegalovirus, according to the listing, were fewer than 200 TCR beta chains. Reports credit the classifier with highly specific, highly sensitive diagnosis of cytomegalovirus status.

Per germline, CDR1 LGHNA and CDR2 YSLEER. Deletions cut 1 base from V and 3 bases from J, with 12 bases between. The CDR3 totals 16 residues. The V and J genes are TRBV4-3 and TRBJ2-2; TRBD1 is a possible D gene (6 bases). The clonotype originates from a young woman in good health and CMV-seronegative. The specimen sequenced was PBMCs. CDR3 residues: CASSQGGLGDTGELFF. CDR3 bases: TGCGCCAGCAGCCAAGGGGGGCTAGGGGACACCGGGGAGCTGTTTTTT.